A single TCR beta chain is shown here with its context. TCRdb used MiXCR to reprocess the RACE reads, holding one entry per CDR3 protein. The data show tens of thousands of distinct CDR3 sequences, with approximately 12% seen just once and about 3.5% held by the top ten. These data come from a study of human T cells and chemical hapten exposure. Whole-study context: Once 0.01% DPC had been applied to the upper back by patch test, readings were taken at 6 days.

This CDR3 contains 14 residues. Germline V lookup: CDR1 SEHNR, CDR2 FQNEAQ (reference sequence). V lost 5 bases, J lost 4 bases, and 14 bases lay in between. The time point is: patch test 1, 2 weeks after DPC sensitization. Treatment given: therapeutic diphenylcyclopropenone sensitization with weekly scalp DPC. This clonotype was sampled from a woman aged 55-69 years with alopecia areata. Some clones in this sample may be carry-over from other donors' samples. The sequencing here drew on whole blood, taken in connection with sensitization to the hapten diphenylcyclopropenone (DPC). The rearrangement joins TRBV7-9 to TRBJ2-5; perhaps TRBD1 as D (6 bases). CDR3 nucleotides: TGTGCCAGCAGCGAAGGACAGCCCGGAGAGACCCAGTACTTC. As protein: CASSEGQPGETQYF.